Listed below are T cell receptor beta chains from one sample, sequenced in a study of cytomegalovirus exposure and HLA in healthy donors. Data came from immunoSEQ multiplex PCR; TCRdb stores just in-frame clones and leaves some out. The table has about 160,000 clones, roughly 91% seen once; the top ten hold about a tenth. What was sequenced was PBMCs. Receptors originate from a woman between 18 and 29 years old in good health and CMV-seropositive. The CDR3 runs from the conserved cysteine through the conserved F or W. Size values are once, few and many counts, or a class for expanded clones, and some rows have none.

CDR3 protein: CAGSESSEVEPQHF; clone size: .; V gene: TRBV6-1
CDR3 protein: CASSLGTGAPDTQYF; clone size: .; V gene: TRBV28
CDR3 protein: CASSLGGNTEAFF; clone size: .; V gene: TRBV5-6
CDR3 protein: CASSQGPDTGELFF; clone size: .; V gene: TRBV4-3
CDR3 protein: CSVEEGGETQYF; clone size: .; V gene: TRBV29-1
CDR3 protein: CASSPAGLAGGLEQYF; clone size: .; V gene: TRBV7-9
CDR3 protein: CASSVGDNPAREQYF; clone size: .; V gene: TRBV9
CDR3 protein: CASSLDIAGVNGELFF; clone size: .; V gene: TRBV11-2
CDR3 protein: CASNLGTDTQYF; clone size: .; V gene: TRBV6-6
CDR3 protein: CATQEGQGSYEQYF; clone size: .; V gene: TRBV4-1
CDR3 protein: CSVLAGFSYNEQFF; clone size: .; V gene: TRBV29-1
CDR3 protein: CASMGGLTYNEQFF; clone size: .; V gene: TRBV6-6
CDR3 protein: CASSPGTGGYSNQPQHF; clone size: .; V gene: TRBV5-1
CDR3 protein: CASSQASTGASEQFF; clone size: once; V gene: TRBV4-1
CDR3 protein: CASSLWAAPLGQFF; clone size: .; V gene: TRBV5-6
CDR3 protein: CASSFLASGTPYEQYF; clone size: .; V gene: TRBV27
CDR3 protein: CASSSQQGSTGELFF; clone size: .; V gene: TRBV11-3
CDR3 protein: CASSLGGRGHGNTIYF; clone size: .; V gene: TRBV5-6
CDR3 protein: CASSLGKGAGPETQYF; clone size: .; V gene: TRBV2
CDR3 protein: CASSLTWRFYTDTQYF; clone size: .; V gene: TRBV11-3
CDR3 protein: CASSLSPGLTGELFF; clone size: few; V gene: TRBV7-3
CDR3 protein: CASSFLAGAGEQYF; clone size: .; V gene: TRBV28
CDR3 protein: CASSQDGSSNQPQHF; clone size: .; V gene: TRBV5-1
CDR3 protein: CASSQGNPGLEAFF; clone size: .; V gene: TRBV4-1
CDR3 protein: CASSLLPGQGGGANVLTF; clone size: .; V gene: TRBV4-1
CDR3 protein: CASSPSLAGGSKNIQYF; clone size: once; V gene: TRBV5-4
CDR3 protein: CASSLGPGNTEAFF; clone size: .; V gene: TRBV7-8
CDR3 protein: CASSYWGMNTEAFF; clone size: .; V gene: TRBV6-5
CDR3 protein: CASSLRDRGRETQYF; clone size: .; V gene: TRBV9
CDR3 protein: CASSLGTSGSTDTQYF; clone size: .; V gene: TRBV11-2
CDR3 protein: CASSFLGGLTDTQYF; clone size: .; V gene: TRBV11-2
CDR3 protein: CASSQVRGTAEQYF; clone size: .; V gene: TRBV14
CDR3 protein: CASFEQGAGNTIYF; clone size: .; V gene: TRBV18
CDR3 protein: CASSQGSPTSGANVLTF; clone size: .; V gene: TRBV28
CDR3 protein: CASIRQGAGNNEQFF; clone size: once; V gene: TRBV6-1
CDR3 protein: CASSDGRNGAYEQYF; clone size: .; V gene: TRBV10-1
CDR3 protein: CASSLGGTRESYEQYF; clone size: .; V gene: TRBV5-4
CDR3 protein: CASSPRPGQGRGELFF; clone size: .; V gene: TRBV6-6
CDR3 protein: CASRPGETTGELFF; clone size: .; V gene: TRBV4-3
CDR3 protein: CASSYAGKGYTF; clone size: .; V gene: TRBV6-5
CDR3 protein: CASSYEMTGELFF; clone size: once; V gene: TRBV7-7
CDR3 protein: CASSLAGTVEAFF; clone size: once; V gene: TRBV7-9
CDR3 protein: CASSPGGHRGRATEAFF; clone size: .; V gene: TRBV11-2
CDR3 protein: CASSLRQRQRNTEAFF; clone size: .; V gene: TRBV27
CDR3 protein: CASSVPGTGEQYF; clone size: few; V gene: TRBV6-5
CDR3 protein: CASSQVGSKTGDTF; clone size: .; V gene: TRBV4-1
CDR3 protein: CASSPDRRQDTQYF; clone size: .; V gene: TRBV11-2
CDR3 protein: CATSRDFDQPQHF; clone size: once; V gene: TRBV15
CDR3 protein: CASSRGLAGLLEQFF; clone size: .; V gene: TRBV5-6
CDR3 protein: CASSPNRGRNTEAFF; clone size: .; V gene: TRBV5-6
CDR3 protein: CASSLAVLTDTQYF; clone size: .; V gene: TRBV5-1
CDR3 protein: CASRGPGTRTDTQYF; clone size: .; V gene: TRBV6-5
CDR3 protein: CASSSQGAGNTIYF; clone size: .; V gene: TRBV6-5
CDR3 protein: CASSLEVAGGLYNEQFF; clone size: once; V gene: TRBV11-2
CDR3 protein: CASRGKTGTYEQYF; clone size: .; V gene: TRBV2
CDR3 protein: CASSFGQRTYEQYF; clone size: .; V gene: TRBV7-9
CDR3 protein: CASSLAGTGGRNGYTF; clone size: .; V gene: TRBV7-2